The text below deals with one T cell receptor beta chain. The sample belongs to a study of shared clonotypes between healthy human individuals. The CDR3 totals 11 residues. V was cut by 6 bases and J by 14 bases, with 15 bases left in between. Germline lookup yields CDR1 SNHLY and CDR2 FYNNEI. Produced via immunoSEQ multiplex PCR; TCRdb's table is partial and in-frame only. The repertoire consists of 2 million to 2.5 million clones, with roughly 94% occurring once and the leading ten covering 0.13%. This receptor was taken from a man aged 18-30 years in good health. V usage is TRBV2 and J usage is TRBJ2-3, with D hard to call. Material for sequencing was naive CD4+ T cells sorted from blood. Noted subset: CD45RA+ positively selected. This CDR3 is CASSQVSTPYF. CDR3 DNA sequence: TGTGCCAGCAGCCAGGTATCAACCCCGTATTTT. The whole variable domain, remainder taken from reference TRBV2 and TRBJ2-3, is EPEVTQTPSHQVTQMGQEVILRCVPISNHLYFYWYRQILGQKVEFLVSFYNNEISEKSEIFDDQFSVERPDGSNFTLKIRSTKLEDSAMYFCASSQVSTPYFGPGTRLTVL.